This T cell receptor (beta chain) was sequenced for a study of cytomegalovirus exposure and HLA in healthy donors. Study at large: Findings of an earlier analysis included about 120 million unique TCR beta sequences from about 180 million T cells. About 85 million unique TCRs from HLA-typed donors were held in an early release of data. Study-wide points: Using the classifier, cytomegalovirus status was reportedly diagnosed with high specificity and sensitivity. In a later analysis, V- and J-gene trimming of beta chains associated with a DCLRE1C missense variant, replicated independently.

The junction had 6 bases not matched to a gene; V was cut back by 6 bases and J by 7 bases. This CDR3 has 15 amino acids. Germline CDR1 SQVTM, CDR2 ANQGSEA. PCR used 60 Vbeta primers and 13 Jbeta primers. This table comes from immunoSEQ multiplex PCR, and its TCRdb copy is limited to in-frame clones, with some not included. The sample carries roughly 180,000 clones, approximately 78% recorded once. For this clone: No antigen is known for it.

The clonotype comes from a male donor in good health and CMV-seronegative. The chain carries TRBV29-1 and TRBJ2-1; TRBD2 matches 16 bases. The sequencing sample was made of PBMCs. The CDR3 reads CSVSPGLAGGNEQFF. The DNA for the CDR3 is TGCAGCGTGTCTCCGGGACTAGCGGGGGGGAATGAGCAGTTCTTC.